The T cell receptor beta chain described here comes from a study of human T cells and chemical hapten exposure. Across the whole study: 2% DPC applied to a 2 cm by 2 cm arm area sensitized donors. Overall study findings and caveats: No shift was seen in TCRs above 1 in 1000 frequency with DPC sensitization.

With regard to this clonotype: The target antigen is unknown.

Library preparation tagged each individual cDNA molecule with a unique molecular identifier. Per the original data handling: Samples held a median of around 100,000 TCRs, range about 23,224–700,000. TCRdb re-analysed the RACE reads in MiXCR, keeping a single row per CDR3 protein. TCRdb's processing, not the authors' own work, is the source of the V and J calls. Among around 74,000 distinct CDR3 sequences listed, approximately 32% were seen once. The time point denotes: patch test 1, 2 weeks after DPC sensitization. Regarding treatment: therapeutic diphenylcyclopropenone sensitization with weekly scalp DPC. This CDR3 is 14 amino acids long. Germline CDR1 is DFQATT and CDR2 is SNEGSKA (reference sequence). The ends lost 5 bases at V and 4 bases at J; junction bases unmatched: 6.

The material sequenced was whole blood, taken in connection with sensitization to the hapten diphenylcyclopropenone (DPC). This receptor was identified in a middle-aged man with alopecia areata. Some clones in this sample may be carry-over from other donors' samples. The chain couples TRBV20-1 to TRBJ2-4; TRBD1 aligns across 9 bases. CDR3 sequence: CSAGGTGTKNIQYF. In DNA, the CDR3 is TGCAGTGCTGGCGGGACAGGGACAAAAAACATTCAGTACTTC.